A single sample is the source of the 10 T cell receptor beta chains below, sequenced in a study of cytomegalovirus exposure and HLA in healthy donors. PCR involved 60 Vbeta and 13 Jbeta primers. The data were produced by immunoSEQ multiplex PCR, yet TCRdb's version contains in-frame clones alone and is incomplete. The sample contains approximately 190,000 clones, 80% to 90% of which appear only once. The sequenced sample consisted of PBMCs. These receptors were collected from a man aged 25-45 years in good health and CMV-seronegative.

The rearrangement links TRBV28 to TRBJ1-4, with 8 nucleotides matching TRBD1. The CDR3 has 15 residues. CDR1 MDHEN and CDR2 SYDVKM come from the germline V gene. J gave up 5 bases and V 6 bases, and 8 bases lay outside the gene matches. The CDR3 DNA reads TGTGCCAGCAGACGCTACAGGGGGGGAAATGAAAAACTGTTTTTT. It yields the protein CASRRYRGGNEKLFF.

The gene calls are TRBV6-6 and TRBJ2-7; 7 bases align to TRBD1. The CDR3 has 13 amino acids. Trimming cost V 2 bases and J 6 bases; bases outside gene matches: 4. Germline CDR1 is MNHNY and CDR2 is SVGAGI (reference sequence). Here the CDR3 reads CASSYTDRAEQYF. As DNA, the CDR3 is TGTGCCAGCAGTTACACCGACAGGGCCGAGCAGTACTTC.

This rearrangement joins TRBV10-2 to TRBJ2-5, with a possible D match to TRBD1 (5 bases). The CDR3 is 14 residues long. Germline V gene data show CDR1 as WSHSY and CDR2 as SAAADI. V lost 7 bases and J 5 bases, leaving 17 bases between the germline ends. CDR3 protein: CASTEGAMWETQYF. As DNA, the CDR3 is TGCGCCAGCACCGAAGGGGCGATGTGGGAGACCCAGTACTTC.

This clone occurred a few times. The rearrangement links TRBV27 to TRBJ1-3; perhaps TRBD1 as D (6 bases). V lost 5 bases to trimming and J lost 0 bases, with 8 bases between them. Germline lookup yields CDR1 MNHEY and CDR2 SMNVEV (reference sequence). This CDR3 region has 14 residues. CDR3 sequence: CASSVQGSGNTIYF. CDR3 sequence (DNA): TGTGCCAGCAGTGTACAGGGCTCTGGAAACACCATATATTTT.

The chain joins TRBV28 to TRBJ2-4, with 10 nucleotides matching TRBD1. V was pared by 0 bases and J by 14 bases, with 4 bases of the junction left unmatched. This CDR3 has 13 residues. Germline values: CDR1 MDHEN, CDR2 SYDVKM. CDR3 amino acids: CASSLWRTGGKYF. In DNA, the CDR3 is TGTGCCAGCAGTTTATGGCGGACAGGGGGTAAGTACTTC.

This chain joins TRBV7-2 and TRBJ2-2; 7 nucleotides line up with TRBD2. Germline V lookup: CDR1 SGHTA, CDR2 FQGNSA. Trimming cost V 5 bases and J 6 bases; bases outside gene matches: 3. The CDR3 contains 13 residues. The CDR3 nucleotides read TGTGCCAGCAGCCGACTAGCTGCCGGGGAGCTGTTTTTT. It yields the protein CASSRLAAGELFF. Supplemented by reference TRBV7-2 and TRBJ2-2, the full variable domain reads GAGVSQSPSNKVTEKGKDVELRCDPISGHTALYWYRQSLGQGLEFLIYFQGNSAPDKSGLPSDRFSAERTGGSVSTLTIQRTQQEDSAVYLCASSRLAAGELFFGEGSRLTVL.

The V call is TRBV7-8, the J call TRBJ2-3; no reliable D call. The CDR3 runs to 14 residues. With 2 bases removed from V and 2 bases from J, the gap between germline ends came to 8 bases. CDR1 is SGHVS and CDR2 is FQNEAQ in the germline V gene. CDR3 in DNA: TGTGCCAGCAGCTTATCCAGGCTCACAGATACGCAGTATTTT. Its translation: CASSLSRLTDTQYF. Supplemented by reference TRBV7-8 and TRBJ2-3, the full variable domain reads GAGVSQSPRYKVAKRGQDVALRCDPISGHVSLFWYQQALGQGPEFLTYFQNEAQLDKSGLPSDRFFAERPEGSVSTLKIQRTQQEDSAVYLCASSLSRLTDTQYFGPGTRLTVL.

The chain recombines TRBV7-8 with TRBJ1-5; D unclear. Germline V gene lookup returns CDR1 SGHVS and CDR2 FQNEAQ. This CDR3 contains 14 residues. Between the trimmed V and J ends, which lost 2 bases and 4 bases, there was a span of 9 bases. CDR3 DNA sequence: TGTGCCAGCAGCTTATATGGAGGAAATCAGCCCCAGCATTTT. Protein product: CASSLYGGNQPQHF.

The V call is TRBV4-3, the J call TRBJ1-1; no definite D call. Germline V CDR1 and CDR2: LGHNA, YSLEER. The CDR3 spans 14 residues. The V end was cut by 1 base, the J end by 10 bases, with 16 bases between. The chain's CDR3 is CASSQVGRGRGAFF. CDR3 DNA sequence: TGCGCCAGCAGCCAAGTCGGCCGAGGTCGTGGAGCTTTCTTT.

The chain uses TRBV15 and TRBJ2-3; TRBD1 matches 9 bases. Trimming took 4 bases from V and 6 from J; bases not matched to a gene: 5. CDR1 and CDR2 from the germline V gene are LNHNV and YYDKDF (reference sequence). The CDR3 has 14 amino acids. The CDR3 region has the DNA TGTGCCACCAGCACCGGGACAGGGCTCGATACGCAGTATTTT. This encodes CATSTGTGLDTQYF. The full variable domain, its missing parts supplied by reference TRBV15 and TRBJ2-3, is DAMVIQNPRYQVTQFGKPVTLSCSQTLNHNVMYWYQQKSSQAPKLLFHYYDKDFNNEADTPDNFQSRRPNTSFCFLDIRSPGLGDTAMYLCATSTGTGLDTQYFGPGTRLTVL.